This T cell receptor beta chain was observed in a study of cytotoxic CD8 clonotypes in ibrutinib-treated CLL. Study overall: Response samples came after a median roughly twelve months of treatment, range 6 to 36.

Sequenced by immunoSEQ multiplex PCR; TCRdb stores in-frame clones only, minus some. The sample carries 150,000 to 200,000 clones, about 88% recorded once. V lost 8 bases and J 3 bases, leaving 14 bases between the germline ends. CDR3 length equals 15 residues. The V gene's germline CDR1 is MNHNS and CDR2 SASEGT. Here the sequenced sample was PBMCs, taken at disease progression, from a patient treated with ibrutinib. The chain is built from TRBV6-1 and TRBJ2-6; D gene uncertain. The clonotype comes from a human donor with chronic lymphocytic leukemia. CDR3 DNA sequence: TGTGCCAGCGGCAGCCATTCAGGTGGGGCCAACGTCCTGACTTTC. Translated: CASGSHSGGANVLTF.